This TCR beta chain was captured by sequencing in a study of post-analysis software for immune sequencing data. This clonotype has only a few counts. Its target is unknown. One junction end does not reproduce the germline sequence, and a read error may be involved. General study points: Included in a set of about 5 TRBV segments more frequent in patients than controls were TRBV5-6, TRBV5-1 and TRBV20-1.

Germline loops: CDR1 SGHAT, CDR2 FQNNGV. The CDR3 is 15 amino acids. Prepared libraries of TCR beta cDNA carried unique molecular identifiers. TCRdb itself ran the PCR reads through MiXCR, one entry per CDR3 protein. The sample holds approximately 660,000 distinct CDR3 sequences, over 45% seen once. The TCR originated in a girl under 10 years old with multiple sclerosis. The chain carries TRBV11-2 and TRBJ2-1; tentative D call: TRBD2 (7 bases). The sequenced material came from blood. CDR3 region: CASSSGGLSSNEQFF. The CDR3 DNA reads as TGTGCCAGCAGCTCCGGGGGGCTCTCCTCCAATGAGCAGTTCTTC.